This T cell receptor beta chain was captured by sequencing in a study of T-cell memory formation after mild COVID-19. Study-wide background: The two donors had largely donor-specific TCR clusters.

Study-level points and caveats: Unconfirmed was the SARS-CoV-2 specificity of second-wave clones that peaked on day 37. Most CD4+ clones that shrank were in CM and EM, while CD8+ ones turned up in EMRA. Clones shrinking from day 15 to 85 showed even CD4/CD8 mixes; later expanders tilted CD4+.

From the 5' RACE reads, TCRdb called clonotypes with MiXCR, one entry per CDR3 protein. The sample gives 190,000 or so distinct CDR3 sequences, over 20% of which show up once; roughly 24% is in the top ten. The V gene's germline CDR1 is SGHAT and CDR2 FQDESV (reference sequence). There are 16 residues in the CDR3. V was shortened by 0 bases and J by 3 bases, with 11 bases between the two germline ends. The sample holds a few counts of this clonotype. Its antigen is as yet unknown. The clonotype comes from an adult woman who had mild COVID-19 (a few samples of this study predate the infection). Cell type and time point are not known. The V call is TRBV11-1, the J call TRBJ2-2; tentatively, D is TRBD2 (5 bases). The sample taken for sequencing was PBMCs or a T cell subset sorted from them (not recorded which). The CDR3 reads CASSLARAVDTGELFF. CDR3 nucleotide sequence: TGTGCCAGCAGCTTAGCGCGGGCAGTAGACACCGGGGAGCTGTTTTTT.